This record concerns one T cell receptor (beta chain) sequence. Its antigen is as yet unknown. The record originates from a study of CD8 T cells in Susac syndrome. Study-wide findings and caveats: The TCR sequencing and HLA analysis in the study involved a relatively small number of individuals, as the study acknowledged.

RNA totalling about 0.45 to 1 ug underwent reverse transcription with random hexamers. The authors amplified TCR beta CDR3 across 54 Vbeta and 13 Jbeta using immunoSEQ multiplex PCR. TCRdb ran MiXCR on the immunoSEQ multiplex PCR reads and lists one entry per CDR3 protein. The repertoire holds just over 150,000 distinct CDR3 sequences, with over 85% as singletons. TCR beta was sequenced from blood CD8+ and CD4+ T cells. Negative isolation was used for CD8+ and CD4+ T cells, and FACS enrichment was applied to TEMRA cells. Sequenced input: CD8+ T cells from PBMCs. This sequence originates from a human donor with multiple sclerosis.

The CDR3 protein is CAGFWVSQGEQFF. CDR3 nucleotide sequence: TGTGCCGGGTTCTGGGTTTCACAGGGTGAGCAGTTCTTC. This chain joins TRBV30 and TRBJ2-1, with D possibly being TRBD1 (6 bases). The CDR3 is 13 amino acids. The V end lost 8 bases, the J end lost 9 bases, and 20 bases lay between the germline ends. Germline CDR1 and CDR2: GTSNPN and SVGIG (reference sequence).